This TCR beta chain derives from a study of T-cell memory formation after mild COVID-19 (dated by TCRdb to the early 2020s). A note on the overall study: TCR sequence clusters from the two donors were found to be largely donor specific. In a couple of donors, T-cell clones that expanded and contracted after mild COVID-19 were tracked by sequencing TCRalpha and TCRbeta repertoires over time. Two young, previously healthy adult volunteers made up the cohort, one male and one female. The paper's findings and limits, for the study overall: Contracting CD4+ clones appeared mostly in the CM and EM memory subsets, whereas CD8+ clones were enriched in EMRA. The study covered only two mild cases, and larger cohorts including severe cases with pre-infection samples were considered necessary. Some responding clones were detected in pre-infection memory, suggesting pre-existing cross-reactive memory T cells joined the SARS-CoV-2 response. The second-wave clones that peaked on day 37 were not confirmed to be SARS-CoV-2 specific. From day 15 to 85, contracting clones showed balanced CD4/CD8 phenotypes, whereas a second wave of clones that expanded from day 15 to 37 leaned towards CD4+.

For sequencing, an Illumina NovaSeq 6000 was employed. TCRalpha and TCRbeta cDNA libraries were constructed by 5'RACE with constant-segment primers, with sample barcodes and unique molecular identifiers being introduced. RNA was extracted from every sample with Trizol reagent. Libraries were amplified in two PCR steps, with a second sample barcode and Illumina TruSeq adapters added in the second step. Sequencing of libraries was performed on an Illumina NovaSeq with 2 x 150 bp paired-end reads. The published analysis was carried out like this. With migec v1.2.7, reads were demultiplexed and then collapsed into UMI-guided consensus sequences. Using mixcr v2.1.11, UMI consensuses were aligned to TRA and TRB V and J templates and then assembled into clonotypes. Expanded or contracted clonotypes were those called significant by both edgeR and NoisET, with noise models trained on biological replicates. For edgeR calls, the cutoffs were a false discovery rate-adjusted p below 0.01 and a log2 fold-change threshold of 1. As an exploratory analysis of dynamics, PCA with hierarchical clustering was applied to max-normalized trajectories of the 1000 most abundant clonotypes. The CD4 or CD8 phenotype of responding clones was assigned using the separately sequenced CD4+ and CD8+ repertoires. TCRdb reworked the public reads: Q25 trimming with fastp, MiXCR clone assembly, productive beta chains retained. Rows are combined by CDR3 protein, so each entry shows the most common genes and DNA. TCRdb, not the authors, supplied the V and J calls. This sample holds just under 350,000 distinct CDR3 sequences; approximately 13% were observed only once. The ten largest clonotypes hold 20% to 25% of the sample.

PBMCs were isolated by Ficoll-Paque density gradient centrifugation. This clonotype was counted between two and nine times. The antigen it binds to is not known. No much larger clonotype is one base removed from it; base qualities were not supplied. From a lookup of the germline V gene, CDR1 and CDR2 are SGDLS and YYNGEE. From the cysteine through the phenylalanine, the CDR3 covers 18 amino acids. Only the CDR3 portion is preserved as DNA: 54 bases, with reading frame beginning at the first base. V is reduced by 4 bases and J by 3 bases, leaving a spacing of 23 bases between them. The chain uses TRBV9 and TRBJ1-5, with no D gene named confidently. The sequencing input was PBMCs or a T cell subset sorted from them (not recorded which). This TCR came from a man aged 18 to 35 who had mild COVID-19 (a few samples of this study predate the infection). The sample titles of this study are shuffled in the database, so cell type and time point are left out; the donor was told from shared clones. The nucleotide sequence reads as follows: TGTGCCAGCAGCACCACCGCCGGGTCCGCGAAGCTCAATCAGCCCCAGCATTTT. The translation is CASSTTAGSAKLNQPQHF.